Each of the 10 T cell receptor beta chains below was sequenced from the same sample in a study of T cells after somatic rescue of genetic block. Sequenced by immunoSEQ multiplex PCR; TCRdb stores in-frame clones only, minus some. The sample has 88,000 or so clones; just under 90% are singletons. The sample consisted of peripheral blood mononuclear cells (PBMCs). All receptors derive from a woman younger than 35.

V and J are TRBV6-1 and TRBJ2-7; D remains ambiguous. V lost 4 bases and J 3 bases, leaving 16 bases between the germline ends. Germline V CDR1 and CDR2: MNHNS, SASEGT. The CDR3 is made up of 15 amino acids. This CDR3 reads CASSVTPGGVYEQYF. The CDR3 DNA sequence: TGTGCCAGCAGTGTCACACCGGGTGGGGTCTACGAGCAGTACTTC.

The J gene is TRBJ2-7, the V gene TRBV5-1, with 11 bases identical to TRBD2. This CDR3 has 14 residues. Germline V gives CDR1 SGHRS, CDR2 YFSETQ. The ends lost 4 bases at V and 3 bases at J; junction bases unmatched: 3. The chain's CDR3 is CASSALAGGYEQYF. The CDR3 DNA follows: TGCGCCAGCAGCGCCCTAGCGGGAGGCTACGAGCAGTACTTC.

The chain combines TRBV11-2 with TRBJ2-5, with D possibly being TRBD2 (6 bases). V was pared by 4 bases and J by 2 bases, with 17 bases between. CDR3 length: 16 amino acids. Germline V gene sequence: CDR1 SGHAT, CDR2 FQNNGV. This CDR3 is CASSSAGGRGQETQYF. CDR3 coding DNA: TGTGCCAGCAGCTCAGCTGGGGGTCGGGGGCAAGAGACCCAGTACTTC.

V is TRBV11-2 and J is TRBJ1-2, with a tentative D call TRBD1 (6 bases). V dropped 6 bases and J dropped 4 bases, with 18 bases sitting between them. The CDR3 totals 15 residues. The germline gives CDR1 SGHAT, CDR2 FQNNGV. The CDR3 sequence: CASSPIPGAGYGYTF. The CDR3 nucleotides read TGTGCCAGCAGTCCAATACCAGGGGCTGGCTATGGCTACACCTTC.

The J gene is TRBJ2-3, the V gene TRBV4-1; no reliable D call. The V end lost 0 bases, the J end lost 1 base, and 8 bases lay between the germline ends. This CDR3 is 15 amino acids long. CDR1 and CDR2 (germline): MGHRA, YSYEKL. CDR3 in amino acids: CASSQETGRTDTQYF. CDR3 sequence (DNA): TGCGCCAGCAGCCAAGAGACGGGTCGCACAGATACGCAGTATTTT.

This clone was counted only a few times. The chain recombines TRBV2 with TRBJ1-5; no firm D call. V lost 7 bases and J lost 7, with 17 bases in between. The CDR3 extends over 14 amino acids. The germline V gene has CDR1 SNHLY and CDR2 FYNNEI. CDR3 in DNA: TGTGCCAGCACCCCGTCGGGGATGGCGCAGCCCCAGCATTTT. As protein: CASTPSGMAQPQHF.

The chain uses TRBV10-3 and TRBJ2-3, with 8 bases aligning to TRBD1. Per germline, CDR1 ENHRY and CDR2 SYGVKD. The CDR3 spans 14 residues. J lost 14 bases, V lost 6 bases, and 16 bases had no gene match. The CDR3 sequence: CAISTNQGARKLYF. The CDR3 DNA sequence: TGTGCCATCAGCACCAATCAGGGGGCGCGTAAGTTGTATTTT.

The chain employs TRBV28 and TRBJ1-3; no clear D gene. CDR3 length: 13 residues. With 6 bases removed from V and 0 bases from J, the gap between germline ends came to 6 bases. From germline, CDR1 is MDHEN and CDR2 SYDVKM. As DNA, the CDR3 is TGTGCCAGCAGGGTGAGCTCTGGAAACACCATATATTTT. Its protein product is CASRVSSGNTIYF.

A single count supports this clone. This chain connects TRBV5-1 to TRBJ2-7; 10 bases line up with TRBD2. Germline V gene data show CDR1 as SGHRS and CDR2 as YFSETQ. V lost 1 base to trimming and J lost 7 bases; unmatched junction nucleotides: 8. This CDR3 spans 15 amino acids. Here the CDR3 reads CASSLFLAGVDEQYF. The DNA for the CDR3 is TGCGCCAGCAGCTTGTTTCTAGCGGGAGTAGATGAGCAGTACTTC.

The V call is TRBV7-9, the J call TRBJ1-2, with D possibly being TRBD1 (5 bases). Germline values: CDR1 SEHNR, CDR2 FQNEAQ (reference sequence). This CDR3 has 15 residues. Trimming pared 2 bases from V and 4 bases from J, leaving 14 bases between. CDR3 sequence (DNA): TGTGCCAGCAGCTTACCGGCAGGGCTCCGCTATGGCTACACCTTC. Translation: CASSLPAGLRYGYTF.